Listed here are 19 T cell receptor beta chains from one sample, sequenced in a study of CD8 T cells in Susac syndrome (dated by TCRdb to between 2018 and 2020). Library preparation was by the immunoSEQ multiplex PCR assay. RNA was extracted using the RNeasy kit, and roughly 0.5 to 1 microgram was reverse transcribed with random hexamers. TCRdb applied fastp at Q25 and MiXCR to the public reads, then kept only in-frame beta chains. Merged by CDR3 protein, the rows form single entries marked with the most common genes and DNA. This sample is represented by under 95,000 distinct CDR3 sequences; about 94% of them were singletons. The ten biggest clones cover about 0.28% of the sample. Material for sequencing was CD4+ T cells from PBMCs. The receptors shown here come from a human donor with Susac syndrome.

The chain uses TRBV16 and TRBJ1-1; the D gene is possibly TRBD1 (6 bases). Between the trimmed V and J ends, which lost 4 bases and 5 bases, there was a span of 11 bases. The CDR3 has 13 amino acids. In germline, CDR1 is KGHSY, CDR2 FQNENV. The CDR3 here is CASSRSTGTEAFF. The CDR3 bases are TGTGCCAGCAGCCGAAGCACAGGGACTGAAGCTTTCTTT.

The chain uses TRBV4-1 and TRBJ2-7; a weak D match, TRBD1 (6 bases). The V and J ends lost 4 bases and 2 bases respectively, with 18 bases between them. CDR3 length: 16 residues. Germline-derived CDR1 and CDR2 are MGHRA and YSYEKL. CDR3 coding DNA: TGCGCCAGCAGCCCCACCAGAGGACAGAAGACCTACGAGCAGTACTTC. As protein: CASSPTRGQKTYEQYF.

The J gene is TRBJ2-1, the V gene TRBV25-1; D remains unclear. This CDR3 region has 14 residues. The germline CDR1 and CDR2 sequences are MGHDK and SYGVNS. V was pared by 0 bases and J by 4 bases, with 7 bases between. In DNA form, the CDR3 reads TGTGCCAGCAGTGAATATCTAGAGTACAATGAGCAGTTCTTC. This translates into CASSEYLEYNEQFF. Drawing the rest from reference TRBV25-1 and TRBJ2-1, the complete variable domain is EADIYQTPRYLVIGTGKKITLECSQTMGHDKMYWYQQDPGMELHLIHYSYGVNSTEKGDLSSESTVSRIRTEHFPLTLESARPSHTSQYLCASSEYLEYNEQFFGPGTRLTVL.

The chain is built from TRBV14 and TRBJ2-5, with TRBD1 matching 7 bases. The V gene's germline CDR1 is SGHDN and CDR2 FVKESK. J lost 1 base, V lost 8 bases, and 13 bases had no gene match. This CDR3 contains 16 residues. CDR3 sequence reads: CASRQTGFGSQETQYF. As DNA, the CDR3 is TGTGCCAGCCGACAGACAGGGTTTGGCAGCCAAGAGACCCAGTACTTC.

This sequence joins TRBV2 and TRBJ1-5; D possibly corresponds to TRBD1 (5 bases). The CDR3 consists of 15 residues. Trimming took off 4 bases at V and 4 bases at J, with 14 bases between the two ends. Germline V gives CDR1 SNHLY, CDR2 FYNNEI. CDR3 sequence (DNA): TGTGCCAGCAGTGCCCTGAACAGGCTAAATCAGCCCCAGCATTTT. Translating it yields CASSALNRLNQPQHF.

This sequence joins TRBV5-4 and TRBJ2-1; D remains ambiguous. Trimming took off 9 bases at V and 0 bases at J, with 16 bases between the two ends. This CDR3 has 15 residues. Germline CDR1 and CDR2: SGHNT and YYREEE (reference sequence). CDR3 region: CATLPAAYSYNEQFF. The CDR3 coding sequence is TGTGCCACCCTACCCGCGGCCTACTCCTACAATGAGCAGTTCTTC.

The chain links TRBV2 to TRBJ1-6, with 7 bases fitting TRBD1. Germline values: CDR1 SNHLY, CDR2 FYNNEI. J lost 8 bases, V lost 6 bases, and 10 bases had no gene match. The CDR3 totals 15 residues. CDR3 DNA sequence: TGTGCCAGCAGAGAGAGGACAGGTCCAGATTCACCCCTCCACTTT. The encoded protein is CASRERTGPDSPLHF.

The chain couples TRBV5-4 to TRBJ1-6, with 9 positions matching TRBD1. Trimming cost V 4 bases and J 10 bases; bases outside gene matches: 12. The CDR3 is made up of 16 amino acids. The germline V gene has CDR1 SGHNT and CDR2 YYREEE (reference sequence). The CDR3 loop is CASSGAGQGNWSPLHF. The CDR3 coding sequence is TGTGCCAGCAGCGGAGCCGGACAGGGGAATTGGTCACCCCTCCACTTT.

The V call is TRBV12-5, the J call TRBJ2-3; D remains unclear. This CDR3 spans 13 amino acids. Trimming shortened V by 6 bases and J by 5 bases, and 12 bases separated the two germline ends. Germline CDR1 reads LGHNT; CDR2 reads FRNRAP. The CDR3 reads CASGRDTEDTQYF. In nucleotides, the CDR3 is TGTGCTAGTGGCCGAGACACTGAAGATACGCAGTATTTT.

The chain employs TRBV28 and TRBJ1-5; 7 bases are a match to TRBD1. V shed 6 bases, J shed 5 bases, and the junction held 7 bases outside the gene matches. Germline CDR1 is MDHEN and CDR2 is SYDVKM. The CDR3 contains 14 residues. CDR3 amino acids: CASRGGGTDQPQHF. CDR3 nucleotides: TGTGCCAGCAGGGGAGGGGGCACGGATCAGCCCCAGCATTTT. Variable domain in full (rest from reference TRBV28 and TRBJ1-5): DVKVTQSSRYLVKRTGEKVFLECVQDMDHENMFWYRQDPGLGLRLIYFSYDVKMKEKGDIPEGYSVSREKKERFSLILESASTNQTSMYLCASRGGGTDQPQHFGDGTRLSIL.

This clonotype has only one observation. This chain connects TRBV6-5 to TRBJ1-1; D perhaps matches TRBD1 (5 bases). V was clipped by 3 bases and J by 0 bases, with 20 bases between them. CDR3 size: 18 residues. Germline CDR1 MNHEY, CDR2 SVGAGI. For the CDR3, the DNA is TGTGCCAGCAGTTATTCGCACAGGAGGGTTATTATGAACACTGAAGCTTTCTTT. Amino acid sequence: CASSYSHRRVIMNTEAFF.

The rearrangement links TRBV3-1 to TRBJ1-6; D not certain. Deletions cut 1 base from V and 7 bases from J, with 5 bases between. CDR3 length: 13 amino acids. Looked up from germline, CDR1 is LGHDT and CDR2 is YNNKEL (reference sequence). CDR3 residues: CASSQGYNSPLHF. DNA for the CDR3: TGTGCCAGCAGCCAAGGGTACAATTCACCCCTCCACTTT.

V gene TRBV2 combines with J gene TRBJ2-2; D not resolved. The V gene's germline CDR1 is SNHLY and CDR2 FYNNEI. CDR3 size: 15 residues. Trimming removed 3 bases from V and 4 bases from J, with 12 bases in between. This CDR3 is CASSDPRERTGELFF. CDR3 bases: TGTGCCAGCAGTGATCCTAGGGAACGCACCGGGGAGCTGTTTTTT.

This rearrangement joins TRBV20-1 to TRBJ1-2; 7 bases align to TRBD1. V lost 0 bases to trimming and J lost 3 bases; unmatched junction nucleotides: 7. Germline V gene data show CDR1 as DFQATT and CDR2 as SNEGSKA (reference sequence). The CDR3 runs 15 residues. The CDR3 reads CSARDPAQGDYGYTF. The CDR3 DNA follows: TGCAGTGCTAGAGATCCAGCGCAGGGGGACTATGGCTACACCTTC.

This clonotype has a single count. Mismatch with germline at one junction end may stem from a read error. Here the CDR3 reads CSARVPGVRTEVFF. The CDR3 coding sequence is TGCAGTGCTAGAGTTCCGGGCGTCAGGACTGAAGTTTTCTTT. The chain has TRBV20-1 and TRBJ1-1; D call uncertain. Germline values: CDR1 DFQATT, CDR2 SNEGSKA (reference sequence). This CDR3 is built from 14 residues.

This clonotype was seen only once. This chain uses TRBV7-9 with TRBJ2-5; D unclear. This CDR3 has 13 amino acids. Germline CDR1 and CDR2: SEHNR and FQNEAQ (reference sequence). V was clipped by 5 bases and J by 7 bases, with 14 bases between them. CDR3 in DNA: TGTGCCAGCAGCCCGAAAGAAGGCGGGACCCAGTACTTC. Protein: CASSPKEGGTQYF.

J is TRBJ1-1 and V is TRBV12-3 or TRBV12-4; D perhaps matches TRBD1 (6 bases). V was clipped by 6 bases and J by 0 bases, with 17 bases between them. CDR3 size: 16 residues. In DNA, the CDR3 is TGTGCCAGCAGCGCAGACAGGAGAAACATGAACACTGAAGCTTTCTTT. Translated, it gives CASSADRRNMNTEAFF.

The genes are TRBV23-1 and TRBJ2-3; TRBD1 aligns across 9 bases. Being an ORF, TRBV23-1 has a function that is uncertain. V shed 8 bases, J shed 3 bases, and the junction held 9 bases outside the gene matches. The CDR3 loop spans 15 amino acids. CDR3 protein: CASGLQGAGTDTQYF. CDR3 in DNA: TGCGCCAGCGGATTACAGGGGGCAGGGACAGATACGCAGTATTTT.

The rearrangement links TRBV5-4 to TRBJ2-3, with 9 nucleotides matching TRBD1. Looked up from germline, CDR1 is SGHNT and CDR2 is YYREEE (reference sequence). The ends lost 4 bases at V and 6 bases at J; junction bases unmatched: 12. This CDR3 contains 16 residues. The CDR3 sequence is CASSRGGQGHADTQYF. The CDR3 DNA reads as TGTGCCAGCAGCCGAGGGGGACAGGGTCATGCCGATACGCAGTATTTT.